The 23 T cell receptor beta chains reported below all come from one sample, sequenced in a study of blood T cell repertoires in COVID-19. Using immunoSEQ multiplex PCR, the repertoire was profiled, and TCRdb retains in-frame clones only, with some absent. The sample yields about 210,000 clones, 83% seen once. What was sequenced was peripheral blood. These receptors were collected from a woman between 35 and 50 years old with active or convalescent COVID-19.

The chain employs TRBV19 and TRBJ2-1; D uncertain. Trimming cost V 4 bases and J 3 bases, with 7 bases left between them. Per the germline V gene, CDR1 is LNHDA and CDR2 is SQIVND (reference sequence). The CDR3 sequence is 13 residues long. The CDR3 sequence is CASSTTSYNEQFF. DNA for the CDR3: TGTGCCAGTAGTACCACGAGCTACAATGAGCAGTTCTTC.

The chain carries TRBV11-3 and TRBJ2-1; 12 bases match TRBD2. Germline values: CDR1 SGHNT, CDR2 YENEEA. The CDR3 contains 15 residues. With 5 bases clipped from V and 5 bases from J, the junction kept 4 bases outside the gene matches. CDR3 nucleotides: TGTGCCAGCAGCCGGACTAGCGGGGCCAACAATGAGCAGTTCTTC. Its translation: CASSRTSGANNEQFF.

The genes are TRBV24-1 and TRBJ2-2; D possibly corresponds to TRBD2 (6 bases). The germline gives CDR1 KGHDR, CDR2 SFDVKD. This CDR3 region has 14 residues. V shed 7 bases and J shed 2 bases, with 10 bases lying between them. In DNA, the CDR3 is TGTGCCACCAGCGTTGCGGGAAACACCGGGGAGCTGTTTTTT. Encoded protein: CATSVAGNTGELFF.

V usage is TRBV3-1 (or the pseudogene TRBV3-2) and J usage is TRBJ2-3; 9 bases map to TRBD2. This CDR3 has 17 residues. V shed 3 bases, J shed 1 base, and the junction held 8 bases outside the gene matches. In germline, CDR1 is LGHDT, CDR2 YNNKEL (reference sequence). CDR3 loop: CASSQIPSGAGTDTQYF. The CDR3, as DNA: TGTGCCAGCAGCCAGATTCCTAGCGGGGCTGGCACAGATACGCAGTATTTT.

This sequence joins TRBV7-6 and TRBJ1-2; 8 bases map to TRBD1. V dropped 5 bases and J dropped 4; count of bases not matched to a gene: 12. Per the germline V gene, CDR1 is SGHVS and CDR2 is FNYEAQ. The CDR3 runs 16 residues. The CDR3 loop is CASSPMHRGKGYGYTF. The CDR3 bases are TGTGCCAGCAGCCCCATGCACAGGGGGAAGGGCTATGGCTACACCTTC.

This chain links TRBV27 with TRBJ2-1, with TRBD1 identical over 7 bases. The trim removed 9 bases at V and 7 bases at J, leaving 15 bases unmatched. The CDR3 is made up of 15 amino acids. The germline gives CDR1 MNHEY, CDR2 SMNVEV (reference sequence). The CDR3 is CASGQVLGLMNEQFF. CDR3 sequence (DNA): TGTGCCAGTGGACAGGTTCTCGGTTTAATGAATGAGCAGTTCTTC.

This CDR3 is CASSPRTQRGNTIYF. In DNA form, the CDR3 reads TGTGCCAGCAGCCCCCGGACTCAACGAGGAAACACCATATATTTT. V gene TRBV7-2 combines with J gene TRBJ1-3; D is unresolved. This CDR3 region has 15 residues. The germline V and J ends were trimmed by 5 bases and 4 bases, with 15 bases remaining between them. From germline, CDR1 is SGHTA and CDR2 FQGNSA.

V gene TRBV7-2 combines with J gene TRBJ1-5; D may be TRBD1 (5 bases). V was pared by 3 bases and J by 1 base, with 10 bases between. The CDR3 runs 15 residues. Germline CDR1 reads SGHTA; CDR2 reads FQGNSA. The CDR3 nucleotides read TGTGCCAGCAGCTTTTGGGGGGACAGCAATCAGCCCCAGCATTTT. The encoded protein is CASSFWGDSNQPQHF. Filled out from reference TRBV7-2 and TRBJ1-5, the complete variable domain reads GAGVSQSPSNKVTEKGKDVELRCDPISGHTALYWYRQSLGQGLEFLIYFQGNSAPDKSGLPSDRFSAERTGGSVSTLTIQRTQQEDSAVYLCASSFWGDSNQPQHFGDGTRLSIL.

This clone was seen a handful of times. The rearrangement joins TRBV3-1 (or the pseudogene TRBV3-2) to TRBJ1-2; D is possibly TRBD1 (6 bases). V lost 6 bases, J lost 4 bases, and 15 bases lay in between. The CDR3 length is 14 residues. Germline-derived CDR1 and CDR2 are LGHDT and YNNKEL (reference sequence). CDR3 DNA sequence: TGTGCCAGCAGGGCACGGGACACGGGCTATGGCTACACCTTC. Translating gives CASRARDTGYGYTF.

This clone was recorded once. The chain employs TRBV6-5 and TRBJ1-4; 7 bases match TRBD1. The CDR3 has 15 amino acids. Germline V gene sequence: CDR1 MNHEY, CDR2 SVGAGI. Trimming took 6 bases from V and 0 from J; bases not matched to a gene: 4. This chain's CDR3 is CASRDQGATNEKLFF. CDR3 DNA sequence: TGTGCCAGCAGAGATCAGGGGGCAACTAATGAAAAACTGTTTTTT.

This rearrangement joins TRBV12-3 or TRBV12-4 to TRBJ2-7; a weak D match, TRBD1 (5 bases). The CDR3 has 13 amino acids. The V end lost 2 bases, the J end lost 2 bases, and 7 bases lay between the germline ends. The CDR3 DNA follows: TGTGCCAGCAGTTTACAGGGTACCTACGAGCAGTACTTC. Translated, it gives CASSLQGTYEQYF.

This CDR3 is CASSFGTSGSTSYNEQFF. CDR3 nucleotides: TGTGCCAGCAGCTTCGGGACTAGCGGGAGTACGTCCTACAATGAGCAGTTCTTC. The V call is TRBV7-9, the J call TRBJ2-1; 14 bases align to TRBD2. Unmatched junction bases numbered 5, after V lost 3 bases and J lost 1 base. CDR3 length equals 18 residues. CDR1 is SEHNR, CDR2 FQNEAQ, per germline (reference sequence).

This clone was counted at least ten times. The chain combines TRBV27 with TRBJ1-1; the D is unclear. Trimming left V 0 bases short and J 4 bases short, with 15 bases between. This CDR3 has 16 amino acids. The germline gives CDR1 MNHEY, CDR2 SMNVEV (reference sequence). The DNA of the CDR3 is TGTGCCAGCAGTTTATCGGAGGTGGGCGCGGGCACTGAAGCTTTCTTT. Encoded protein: CASSLSEVGAGTEAFF.

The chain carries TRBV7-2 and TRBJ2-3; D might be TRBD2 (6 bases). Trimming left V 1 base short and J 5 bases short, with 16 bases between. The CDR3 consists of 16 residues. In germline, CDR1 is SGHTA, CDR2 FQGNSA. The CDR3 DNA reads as TGTGCCAGCAGCTTAGTTTGGAGCGGGTTGCAAGATACGCAGTATTTT. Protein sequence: CASSLVWSGLQDTQYF.

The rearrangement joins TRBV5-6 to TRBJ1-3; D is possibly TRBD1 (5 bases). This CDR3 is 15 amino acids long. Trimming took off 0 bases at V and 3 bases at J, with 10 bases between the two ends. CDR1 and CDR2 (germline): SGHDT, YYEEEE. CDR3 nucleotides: TGTGCCAGCAGCTTGGTAGGGGAAGGTGGAAACACCATATATTTT. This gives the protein CASSLVGEGGNTIYF.

DNA of the CDR3: TGCAGCGTTGAAGATCCGAGCAGGTATGGCTACACCTTC. This sequence encodes CSVEDPSRYGYTF. V and J are TRBV29-1 and TRBJ1-2; no firm D call. Germline V lookup: CDR1 SQVTM, CDR2 ANQGSEA. V was cut by 0 bases and J by 5 bases, with 10 bases left in between. The CDR3 runs 13 residues.

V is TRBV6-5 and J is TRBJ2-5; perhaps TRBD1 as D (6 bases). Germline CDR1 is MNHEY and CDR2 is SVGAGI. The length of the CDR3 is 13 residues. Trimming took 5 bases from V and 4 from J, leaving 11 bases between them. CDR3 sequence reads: CASSRQAGETQYF. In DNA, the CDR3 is TGTGCCAGCAGTCGACAGGCGGGAGAGACCCAGTACTTC.

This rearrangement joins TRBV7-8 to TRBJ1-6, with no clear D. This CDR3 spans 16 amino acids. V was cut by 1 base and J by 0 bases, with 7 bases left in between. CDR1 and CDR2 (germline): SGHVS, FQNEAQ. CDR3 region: CASSLGGYSYNSPLHF. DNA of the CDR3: TGTGCCAGCAGCTTAGGAGGATACTCCTATAATTCACCCCTCCACTTT.

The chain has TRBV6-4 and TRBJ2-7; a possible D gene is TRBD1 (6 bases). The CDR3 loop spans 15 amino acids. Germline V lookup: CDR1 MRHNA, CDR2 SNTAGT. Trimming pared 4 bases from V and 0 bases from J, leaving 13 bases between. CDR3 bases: TGTGCCAGCAGTGTGGCCCCAGGGGACTCCTACGAGCAGTACTTC. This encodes CASSVAPGDSYEQYF.

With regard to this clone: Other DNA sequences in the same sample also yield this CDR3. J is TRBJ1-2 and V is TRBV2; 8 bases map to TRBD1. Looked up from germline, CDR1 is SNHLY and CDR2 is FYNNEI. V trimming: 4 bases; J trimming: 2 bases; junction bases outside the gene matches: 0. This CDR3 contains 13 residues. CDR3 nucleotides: TGTGCCAGCAGTGGGGACAGGAACTATGGCTACACCTTC. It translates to CASSGDRNYGYTF.

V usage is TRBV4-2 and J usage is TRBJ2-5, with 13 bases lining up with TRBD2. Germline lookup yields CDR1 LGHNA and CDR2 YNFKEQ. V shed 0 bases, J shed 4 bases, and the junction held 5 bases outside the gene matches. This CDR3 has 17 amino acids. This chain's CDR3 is CASSQDLLAGGRETQYF. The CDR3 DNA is TGTGCCAGCAGCCAAGATTTACTAGCGGGGGGGCGAGAGACCCAGTACTTC.

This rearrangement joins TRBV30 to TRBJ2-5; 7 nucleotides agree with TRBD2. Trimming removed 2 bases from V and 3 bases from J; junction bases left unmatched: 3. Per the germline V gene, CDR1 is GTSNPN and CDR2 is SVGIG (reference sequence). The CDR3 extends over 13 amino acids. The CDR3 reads CAWSWAGEETQYF. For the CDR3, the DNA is TGTGCCTGGAGTTGGGCGGGGGAAGAGACCCAGTACTTC.

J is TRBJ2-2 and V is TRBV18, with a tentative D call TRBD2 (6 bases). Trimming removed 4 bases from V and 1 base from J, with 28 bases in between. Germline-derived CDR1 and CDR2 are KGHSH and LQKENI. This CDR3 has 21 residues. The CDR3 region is CASSLRSGTLEKNRNTGELFF. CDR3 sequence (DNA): TGTGCCAGCTCACTGAGGTCCGGGACTCTGGAGAAGAATCGGAACACCGGGGAGCTGTTTTTT.